Below, 6 T cell receptor beta chains from the same sample are listed, as sequenced in a study of blood T cells in healthy people across ages. Together with a sample-barcoded 5' primer, a J-beta primer mix was included in a second PCR lasting about 7 to 11 cycles. TCRdb fed the 5' RACE reads into MiXCR, producing one record per CDR3 protein. The top ten hold less than 0.75% of the sample, which has fewer than 1,200,000 distinct CDR3 sequences, less than 25% seen once. The same sample was also studied in work on T cells of mothers and their children.

Sequencing was carried out using blood. The receptor source for this set is a girl aged 2 to 10 in good health.

The rearrangement joins TRBV3-1 to TRBJ2-5; 12 bases line up with TRBD2. The DNA end is a closer match to TRBJ2-1, so the J assignment may be wrong. The length of the CDR3 is 17 residues. Germline V gene lookup returns CDR1 LGHDT and CDR2 YNNKEL (reference sequence). The CDR3 sequence: CASSREPTSGRRGTQFF. The CDR3 DNA reads as TGTGCCAGCAGCCGAGAACCGACTAGCGGGAGAAGGGGAACGCAGTTCTTC.

With regard to this clonotype: Lacking the conserved final phenylalanine or tryptophan, this CDR3 likely reflects a read error. The rearrangement links TRBV29-1 to TRBJ2-3; the D gene is possibly TRBD2 (5 bases). CDR3 length: 14 amino acids. Germline CDR1 and CDR2: SQVTM and ANQGSEA. Trimming took off 6 bases at V and 6 bases at J, with 19 bases between the two ends. CDR3 nucleotide sequence: TGCAGCGTGCCGCTAGGCGGGCAACTTGATACGCAGTATTGT. It translates to CSVPLGGQLDTQYC.

The chain joins TRBV11-3 to TRBJ2-1, with D maybe TRBD2 (5 bases). The germline gives CDR1 SGHNT, CDR2 YENEEA. V was shortened by 4 bases and J by 2 bases, with 9 bases between the two germline ends. CDR3 length equals 14 residues. CDR3 sequence reads: CASSSGWTYNEQFF. The CDR3 DNA reads TGTGCCAGCAGCTCGGGATGGACCTACAATGAGCAGTTCTTC.

The chain employs TRBV13 and TRBJ2-1, with a tentative D call TRBD2 (7 bases). In germline, CDR1 is PRHDT, CDR2 FYEKMQ (reference sequence). The CDR3 has 16 residues. The ends were cut back, 1 base at V and 4 bases at J, with 14 bases in the middle. The CDR3 nucleotides are TGTGCCAGCAGCTTAGCGGGGGGCCTGAGGTACAATGAGCAGTTCTTC. It encodes CASSLAGGLRYNEQFF.

The genes are TRBV10-3 and TRBJ1-2; possibly TRBD1 for D (5 bases). V shed 4 bases and J shed 3 bases, with 12 bases lying between them. Germline V gene data show CDR1 as ENHRY and CDR2 as SYGVKD. The CDR3 length is 14 residues. The chain's CDR3 is CAISGGSGDYGYTF. The CDR3 nucleotides read TGTGCCATCAGTGGGGGCTCCGGGGACTATGGCTACACCTTC.

Only a few counts were recorded for this clonotype. Its ends do not fully match the called genes, so a read error is possible. The chain carries TRBV28 and TRBJ1-6, with a possible D match to TRBD1 (6 bases). The V gene's germline CDR1 is MDHEN and CDR2 SYDVKM. CDR3 size: 18 residues. The CDR3 DNA follows: TGTGCCAGCAGTGGGACAAGTCTCTGGTCCTCCTATAATCCACCCCTCCACTTT. Its translation: CASSGTSLWSSYNPPLHF.